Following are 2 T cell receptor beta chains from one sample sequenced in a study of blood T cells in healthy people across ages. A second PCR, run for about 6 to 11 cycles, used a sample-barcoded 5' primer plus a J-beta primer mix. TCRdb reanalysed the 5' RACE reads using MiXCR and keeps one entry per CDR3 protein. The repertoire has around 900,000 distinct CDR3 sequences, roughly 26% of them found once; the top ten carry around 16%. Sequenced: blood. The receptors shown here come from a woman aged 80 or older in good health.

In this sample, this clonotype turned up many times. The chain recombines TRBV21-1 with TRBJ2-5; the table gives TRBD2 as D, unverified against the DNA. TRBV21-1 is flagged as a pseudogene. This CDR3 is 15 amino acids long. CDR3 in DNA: TGTGCCAGCAGCAAATTGGGAGCGGACCAAGAGACCCAGTACTTC. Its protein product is CASSKLGADQETQYF.

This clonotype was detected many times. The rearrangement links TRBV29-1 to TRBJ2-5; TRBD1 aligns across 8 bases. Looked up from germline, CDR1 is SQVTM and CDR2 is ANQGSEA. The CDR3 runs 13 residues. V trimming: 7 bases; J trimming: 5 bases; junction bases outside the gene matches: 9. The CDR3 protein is CSAWTGYGETQYF. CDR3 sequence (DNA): TGCAGCGCCTGGACAGGGTATGGGGAGACCCAGTACTTC.